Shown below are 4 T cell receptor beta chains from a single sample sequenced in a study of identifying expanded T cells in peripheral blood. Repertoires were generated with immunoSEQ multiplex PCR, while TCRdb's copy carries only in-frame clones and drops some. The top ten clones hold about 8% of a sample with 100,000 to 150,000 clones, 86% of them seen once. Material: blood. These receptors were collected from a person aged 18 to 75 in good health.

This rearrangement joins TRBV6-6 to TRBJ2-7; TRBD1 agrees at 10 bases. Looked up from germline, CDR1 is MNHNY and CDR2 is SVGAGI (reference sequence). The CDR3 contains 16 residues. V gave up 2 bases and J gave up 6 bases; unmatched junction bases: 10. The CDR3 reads CASSYRAGTGEGEQYF. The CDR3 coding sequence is TGTGCCAGCAGTTACCGGGCCGGGACAGGGGAGGGCGAGCAGTACTTC.

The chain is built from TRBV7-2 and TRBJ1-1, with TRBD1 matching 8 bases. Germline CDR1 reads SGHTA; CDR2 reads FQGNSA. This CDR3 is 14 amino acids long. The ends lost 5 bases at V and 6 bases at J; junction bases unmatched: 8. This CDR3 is CASSQKQGVAEAFF. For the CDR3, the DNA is TGTGCCAGCAGCCAGAAACAGGGGGTGGCTGAAGCTTTCTTT.

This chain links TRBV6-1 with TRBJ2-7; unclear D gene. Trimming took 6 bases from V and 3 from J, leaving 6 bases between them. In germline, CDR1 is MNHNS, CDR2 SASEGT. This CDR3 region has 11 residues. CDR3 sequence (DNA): TGTGCCAGCAGGACAAACTACGAGCAGTACTTC. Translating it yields CASRTNYEQYF.

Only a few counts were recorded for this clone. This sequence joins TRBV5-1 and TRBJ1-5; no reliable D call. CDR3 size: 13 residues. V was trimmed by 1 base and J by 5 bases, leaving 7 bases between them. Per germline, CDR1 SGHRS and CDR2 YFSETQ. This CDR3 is CASSLNTDQPQHF. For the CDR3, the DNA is TGCGCCAGCAGCTTGAACACTGATCAGCCCCAGCATTTT.